What follows are 22 T cell receptor beta chains derived from one specimen sequenced in a study of blood T cell repertoires in COVID-19 (dated by TCRdb to the early 2020s). The method was the immunoSEQ multiplex PCR assay. TCRdb limited this immuneACCESS table to in-frame rearrangements with V and J called. A share of clones is missing; checked studies link under half to unresolved V genes, and the rest is unexplained. This sample is represented by 43,000 or so clones; roughly 90% of them were singletons. The ten top clones hold 15% of the sample. Sequencing used peripheral blood. Every receptor here comes from a man aged 55 to 70 with active COVID-19.

This chain connects TRBV23-1 to TRBJ2-3, with 9 bases aligning to TRBD1. TRBV23-1 is assigned to the ORF class and has an uncertain function. CDR3 length equals 19 residues. The V gene end was trimmed by 2 bases and the J gene end by 7 bases; junction bases not matched to a gene: 19. The CDR3 nucleotides are TGCGCCAGCAGTCAACGGGACAGGGAGAGCGGGACCGATGGTAATACGCAGTATTTT. Protein product: CASSQRDRESGTDGNTQYF.

The chain carries TRBV11-2 and TRBJ2-7, with 7 nucleotides matching TRBD2. V shed 6 bases, J shed 1 base, and the junction held 6 bases outside the gene matches. The germline V gene has CDR1 SGHAT and CDR2 FQNNGV. The CDR3 extends over 14 amino acids. This CDR3 reads CASRQSGVSYEQYF. The CDR3 DNA reads as TGTGCCAGCAGGCAAAGCGGGGTGTCCTACGAGCAGTACTTC.

This chain connects TRBV5-4 to TRBJ1-1; 8 nucleotides align to TRBD1. Trimming at V came to 2 bases and at J to 1 base, leaving 4 bases not matched to a gene. The V gene's germline CDR1 is SGHNT and CDR2 YYREEE (reference sequence). CDR3 length: 15 amino acids. The CDR3 is CASSLGQGGNTEAFF. The CDR3, as DNA: TGTGCCAGCAGCTTAGGACAGGGAGGGAACACTGAAGCTTTCTTT.

This clone occurred many times. The rearrangement uses TRBV18 and TRBJ2-6, with 9 bases fitting TRBD1. Per germline, CDR1 KGHSH and CDR2 LQKENI. This CDR3 is built from 16 residues. V gave up 6 bases and J gave up 2 bases; unmatched junction bases: 5. The CDR3 loop reads CASSPTGGTGANVLTF. DNA of the CDR3: TGTGCCAGCTCTCCGACAGGGGGGACTGGGGCCAACGTCCTGACTTTC.

This clone was picked up one time. V usage is TRBV2 and J usage is TRBJ1-6; weak D call: TRBD1 (5 bases). Deletions cut 5 bases from V and 9 bases from J, with 20 bases between. CDR3 length: 16 residues. The V gene's germline CDR1 is SNHLY and CDR2 FYNNEI. CDR3 nucleotides: TGTGCCAGCAGTCGCGCTGACAGTGGTTGGCGTTCACCCCTCCACTTT. Translation gives CASSRADSGWRSPLHF.

The J gene is TRBJ1-6, the V gene TRBV14, with D hard to call. Germline lookup yields CDR1 SGHDN and CDR2 FVKESK. The CDR3 sequence is 14 residues long. V dropped 1 base and J dropped 9 bases, with 10 bases sitting between them. The CDR3 here is CASSQGLGSSPLHF. The DNA for the CDR3 is TGTGCCAGCAGCCAAGGTTTAGGGAGTTCACCCCTCCACTTT. The variable domain in full, completed from reference TRBV14 and TRBJ1-6, reads EAGVTQFPSHSVIEKGQTVTLRCDPISGHDNLYWYRRVMGKEIKFLLHFVKESKQDESGMPNNRFLAERTGGTYSTLKVQPAELEDSGVYFCASSQGLGSSPLHFGNGTRLTVT.

The sample holds one count of this clone. V and J are TRBV3-1 (or the pseudogene TRBV3-2) and TRBJ1-4; D perhaps matches TRBD1 (5 bases). The CDR3 loop spans 16 amino acids. V lost 2 bases and J lost 0, with 10 bases in between. Germline loops: CDR1 LGHDT, CDR2 YNNKEL (reference sequence). CDR3 sequence (DNA): TGTGCCAGCAGCCAAAGCCGACAGACAACTAATGAAAAACTGTTTTTT. Residues: CASSQSRQTTNEKLFF.

The V and J genes are TRBV10-3 and TRBJ1-2; TRBD1 might be the D (5 bases). CDR1 and CDR2 from the germline V gene are ENHRY and SYGVKD. Trimming stripped 6 bases from V and 3 bases from J, with 8 bases between. The CDR3 is made up of 12 amino acids. CDR3 protein: CAIRGVDYGYTF. For the CDR3, the DNA is TGTGCCATCAGAGGGGTGGACTATGGCTACACCTTC.

The rearrangement uses TRBV13 and TRBJ1-2; 8 bases are shared with TRBD1. The CDR3 runs 13 residues. Trimming cost V 5 bases and J 8 bases; bases outside gene matches: 7. Germline V CDR1 and CDR2: PRHDT, FYEKMQ (reference sequence). CDR3 residues: CASSEDRAGGYTF. DNA for the CDR3: TGTGCCAGCAGCGAGGACAGGGCGGGGGGCTACACCTTC.

This clone was recorded only once. V and J are TRBV7-9 and TRBJ1-1; no reliable D call. V was clipped by 2 bases and J by 3 bases, with 10 bases between them. The CDR3 totals 14 residues. Germline V gene lookup returns CDR1 SEHNR and CDR2 FQNEAQ (reference sequence). As DNA, the CDR3 is TGTGCCAGCAGCTTACCCGGGTCCTACACTGAAGCTTTCTTT. It specifies CASSLPGSYTEAFF.

The V gene is TRBV4-1, the J gene TRBJ2-5, with D maybe TRBD2 (5 bases). The germline CDR1 and CDR2 sequences are MGHRA and YSYEKL. The CDR3 is 16 residues long. Trimming took 0 bases from V and 2 from J, leaving 13 bases between them. This CDR3 is CASSQDLWGEQETQYF. The CDR3 nucleotides are TGCGCCAGCAGCCAAGATTTATGGGGAGAACAAGAGACCCAGTACTTC.

The chain recombines TRBV9 with TRBJ2-5; 7 nucleotides match TRBD1. Germline-derived CDR1 and CDR2 are SGDLS and YYNGEE. Germline trimming cut 4 bases from V and 9 bases from J; bases unmatched to any gene: 9. The CDR3 totals 13 residues. The CDR3 protein is CASSPRDSQAQYF. As DNA, the CDR3 is TGTGCCAGCAGCCCCCGGGACAGCCAGGCCCAGTACTTC.

About this clone: An end of the junction does not agree with germline; a read error may underlie this. The DNA for the CDR3 is TGTGCTAGCAGCCCAGGACTAGCGAACCCCTACGAGCAGTACTTC. Protein sequence: CASSPGLANPYEQYF. The V call is TRBV7-7, the J call TRBJ2-7, with 9 bases matching TRBD2. There are 15 residues in the CDR3. The germline CDR1 and CDR2 sequences are SSHAT and FNYEAQ (reference sequence).

The chain joins TRBV18 to TRBJ1-5, with unresolved D. Looked up from germline, CDR1 is KGHSH and CDR2 is LQKENI. The length of the CDR3 is 17 residues. V lost 4 bases and J 2 bases, leaving 18 bases between the germline ends. Here the CDR3 reads CASSLKSRRLGNQPQHF. The CDR3 DNA follows: TGTGCCAGCTCACTTAAATCCAGGAGGTTGGGCAATCAGCCCCAGCATTTT.

V is TRBV4-3 and J is TRBJ1-3, with a weak D call TRBD1 (5 bases). Trimming pared 4 bases from V and 4 bases from J, leaving 26 bases between. The CDR3 is 19 amino acids. Germline V gives CDR1 LGHNA, CDR2 YSLEER. CDR3 loop: CASSPGGGLTARGGNTIYF. As DNA, the CDR3 is TGCGCCAGCAGCCCGGGGGGGGGTTTGACGGCCCGAGGAGGAAACACCATATATTTT.

The chain carries TRBV5-4 and TRBJ2-3; 10 bases are shared with TRBD2. The CDR3 totals 15 residues. Losses at the gene ends were 3 bases for V and 6 bases for J; bases not matched to a gene: 7. Germline CDR1 is SGHNT and CDR2 is YYREEE (reference sequence). The CDR3 nucleotides are TGTGCCAGCAGCTCCTCTAGCGGGAGCTCTGATACGCAGTATTTT. It codes for CASSSSSGSSDTQYF.

The J gene is TRBJ1-5, the V gene TRBV21-1; TRBD1, the D gene given by the table, was not confirmed from the DNA. TRBV21-1 is a pseudogene segment. The CDR3 has 17 amino acids. The CDR3, as DNA: TGTGCCAGCAGAGTCCGGGACAGGGGGAGGAAAAATCAGCCCCAGCATTTT. It specifies CASRVRDRGRKNQPQHF.

This clone has only a few counts. This chain connects TRBV30 to TRBJ1-2; TRBD1 agrees at 8 bases. Germline-derived CDR1 and CDR2 are GTSNPN and SVGIG (reference sequence). J lost 4 bases, V lost 4 bases, and 11 bases had no gene match. CDR3 length: 15 residues. CDR3 DNA: TGTGCCTGGATTCATCGGACAGGGTTACCCTATGGCTACACCTTC. Its translation: CAWIHRTGLPYGYTF.

The chain links TRBV6-5 to TRBJ2-3; 7 positions agree with TRBD1. CDR3 length: 16 residues. The germline V gene has CDR1 MNHEY and CDR2 SVGAGI. Unmatched junction bases numbered 6, after V lost 0 bases and J lost 3 bases. The CDR3: CASSYSRQGRTDTQYF. The CDR3 DNA reads TGTGCCAGCAGTTACTCAAGACAGGGAAGGACAGATACGCAGTATTTT.

In this sample, this clone turned up once. The chain links TRBV6-2 or TRBV6-3 to TRBJ2-1; TRBD2 agrees at 8 bases. V was clipped by 2 bases and J by 5 bases; unmatched bases: 5. The CDR3 length is 15 residues. Germline CDR1 is MNHEY and CDR2 is SVGEGT. The CDR3 loop reads CASSYRTSRNNEQFF. The DNA for the CDR3 is TGTGCCAGCAGTTACCGGACTAGCAGGAACAATGAGCAGTTCTTC.

CDR3 bases: TGTGCCAGCAGCCCCCGGGACAGAGCCCCTATAGGCTACACCTTC. Protein sequence: CASSPRDRAPIGYTF. The V call is TRBV7-9, the J call TRBJ1-2; 7 bases are shared with TRBD1. Germline assignment: CDR1 SEHNR and CDR2 FQNEAQ (reference sequence). After removal of 5 bases from V and 8 bases from J, the junction contained 14 bases not matched to a gene. The CDR3 loop spans 15 amino acids.

This clone was detected once. The chain uses TRBV20-1 and TRBJ2-3; D may be TRBD2 (6 bases). Germline V lookup: CDR1 DFQATT, CDR2 SNEGSKA (reference sequence). Trimming stripped 3 bases from V and 7 bases from J, with 17 bases between. This CDR3 contains 14 residues. The CDR3 reads CSASPQRGANTQYF. The CDR3 nucleotides read TGCAGTGCTAGTCCGCAGCGCGGGGCGAATACGCAGTATTTT.